Described below is a single T cell receptor (beta chain) sequence and its context. The data belong to a study of blood T cell repertoires in COVID-19. As for the study in general: Spain, Italy and the United States supplied samples that represented acute and convalescent COVID-19. In each case, the material was cDNA or gDNA derived from T cells, B-cell-depleted T cells, or PBMCs.

Original handling: Reference gene primer amplification in the assay estimated nucleated cell counts. Repertoires were generated with immunoSEQ multiplex PCR, while TCRdb's copy carries only in-frame clones and drops some. The DNA gave D and trimming, while V, J and clone size come from that table. The sample consists of some 80,000 clones, around 82% of them appearing once. This CDR3 is built from 15 residues. V gave up 3 bases and J gave up 2 bases; unmatched junction bases: 7. Germline loops: CDR1 SGHRS, CDR2 YFSETQ. V is TRBV5-1 and J is TRBJ2-7, with 8 bases that match TRBD2. Sequenced input: peripheral blood. The sequence was obtained from a human donor in a cohort sampled during active COVID-19. The CDR3 loop reads CASSSGGRGAYEQYF. DNA for the CDR3: TGCGCCAGCAGCTCCGGAGGGCGGGGGGCCTACGAGCAGTACTTC.